This T cell receptor beta chain came from a study of a mutant IDH1 vaccine in newly diagnosed glioma. The assay was immunoSEQ multiplex PCR, and TCRdb's table has in-frame clones only and misses some. The repertoire holds nearly 30,000 clones, with roughly 87% as singletons. Time point noted: week 5, during vaccination. The vaccine gave 300 ug of a 20-mer mutant IDH1 peptide subcutaneously per dose. Comments on this clone: The target antigen is unknown.

The sequencing used peripheral blood mononuclear cells (PBMCs), collected from a glioma patient whose treatment included an IDH1 peptide vaccine. The receptor comes from a woman aged 40 to 50 with glioma. Some clones in this sample may be carry-over from other donors' samples.

The CDR3 bases are TGCAGCGCCCTTGGCGGGGGGGCAAAACTAGCCAAAAACATTCAGTACTTC. Its translation is CSALGGGAKLAKNIQYF. V gene TRBV29-1 combines with J gene TRBJ2-4; 9 bases line up with TRBD2. The CDR3 is 17 residues long. V lost 7 bases and J lost 0; bases outside the gene matches: 13. The V gene's germline CDR1 is SQVTM and CDR2 ANQGSEA.